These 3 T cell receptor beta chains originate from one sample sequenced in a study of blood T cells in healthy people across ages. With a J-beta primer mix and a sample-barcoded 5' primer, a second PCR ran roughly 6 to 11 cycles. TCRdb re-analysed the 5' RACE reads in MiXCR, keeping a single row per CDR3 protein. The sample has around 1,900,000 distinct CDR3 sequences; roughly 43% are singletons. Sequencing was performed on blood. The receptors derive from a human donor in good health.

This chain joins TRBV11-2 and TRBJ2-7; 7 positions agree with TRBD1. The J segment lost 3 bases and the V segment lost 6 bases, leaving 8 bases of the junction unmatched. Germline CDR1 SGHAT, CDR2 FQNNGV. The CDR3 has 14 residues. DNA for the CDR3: TGTGCCAGCAGTCACCAGGACAGGCTCTACGAGCAGTACTTC. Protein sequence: CASSHQDRLYEQYF.

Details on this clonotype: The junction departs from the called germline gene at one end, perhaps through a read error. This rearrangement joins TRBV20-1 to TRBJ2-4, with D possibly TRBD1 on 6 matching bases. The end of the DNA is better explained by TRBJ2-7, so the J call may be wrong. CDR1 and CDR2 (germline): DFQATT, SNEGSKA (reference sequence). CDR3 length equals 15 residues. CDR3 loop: CSVREPRRTAYEQYF. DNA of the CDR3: TGCAGTGTTAGAGAGCCTCGTAGGACAGCCTACGAGCAGTACTTC.

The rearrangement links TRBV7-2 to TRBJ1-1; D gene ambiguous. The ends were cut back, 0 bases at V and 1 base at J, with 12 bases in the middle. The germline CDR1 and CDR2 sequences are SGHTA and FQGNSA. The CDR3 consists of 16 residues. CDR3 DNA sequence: TGTGCCAGCAGCTTAGCTTCCGGGATTGGGAACACTGAAGCTTTCTTT. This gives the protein CASSLASGIGNTEAFF.